The rows below give T cell receptor beta chains drawn from one sample of a study of T cell responses to AZD1222 COVID-19 vaccine. TCRdb's copy holds only in-frame clones and misses some; the assay was immunoSEQ multiplex PCR. The table lists 95,000 to 100,000 clones, 75% to 95% of them singletons. The material was peripheral blood, obtained on day 0 of AZD1222 vaccination. The receptors originated from an adult in good health. Both conserved end residues are part of each CDR3. The D gene is left open where the match is weak. Rows may omit the clone size; those that give it use once, few, many or a size class.

TRBV6-1,.,.,TRBJ1-5,CASSEARYTEAYRQPQHF,TGTGCCAGCAGTGAAGCCCGCTACACAGAGGCCTATCGTCAGCCCCAGCATTTT
TRBV19,.,.,TRBJ2-1,CASDLLGSARNEQFF,TGTGCCAGTGACCTATTGGGCAGCGCTCGTAATGAGCAGTTCTTC
TRBV18,.,.,TRBJ1-4,CASSPNTGAEKLFF,TGTGCCAGCTCACCTAACACGGGGGCGGAAAAACTGTTTTTT
TRBV10-3,.,.,TRBJ1-2,CAISEYTANYGYTF,TGTGCCATCAGTGAGTACACAGCTAACTATGGCTACACCTTC
TRBV7-8,TRBD1,.,TRBJ1-1,CASSLRPGTGSRPEAFF,TGTGCCAGCAGCTTACGTCCCGGGACAGGGTCAAGGCCTGAAGCTTTCTTT
TRBV6-1,.,.,TRBJ2-7,CASSEADTYEQYF,TGTGCCAGCAGTGAGGCCGACACTTACGAGCAGTACTTC
TRBV25-1,.,.,TRBJ1-2,CASSEYPGIGYTF,TGTGCCAGCAGTGAATACCCAGGGATCGGCTACACCTTC
TRBV5-1,.,.,TRBJ1-5,CASSSTGHSNQPQHF,TGCGCCAGCAGCTCTACAGGGCATAGCAATCAGCCCCAGCATTTT
TRBV15,TRBD2,.,TRBJ2-1,CATSRDDFERGGDEQFF,TGTGCCACCAGCAGAGATGATTTCGAGCGGGGGGGCGATGAGCAGTTCTTC
TRBV5-1,.,.,TRBJ2-5,CASEPGRWGETQYF,TGCGCCAGCGAACCGGGGAGATGGGGTGAGACCCAGTACTTC
TRBV7-8,.,.,TRBJ2-7,CASSLGTGAGYEQYF,TGTGCCAGCAGCTTAGGAACCGGGGCCGGCTACGAGCAGTACTTC
TRBV4-1,TRBD1,.,TRBJ2-1,CASSQATGGYNEQFF,TGCGCCAGCAGCCAAGCCACAGGGGGCTACAATGAGCAGTTCTTC
TRBV30,.,once,TRBJ2-5,CAWSPRAQETQYF,TGTGCCTGGAGTCCCCGGGCACAAGAGACCCAGTACTTC
TRBV7-9,.,.,TRBJ1-2,CAGNPGTEIYGYTF,TGTGCCGGTAACCCCGGGACCGAAATCTATGGCTACACCTTC
TRBV5-5,.,once,TRBJ2-2,CASSLGPGNTGELFF,TGTGCCAGCAGCTTGGGTCCGGGAAACACCGGGGAGCTGTTTTTT
TRBV5-1,.,.,TRBJ2-7,CASSLFGVGSYEQYF,TGCGCCAGCAGCTTGTTCGGGGTCGGCTCCTACGAGCAGTACTTC
TRBV7-8,.,.,TRBJ2-7,CASSLGRSYEQYF,TGTGCCAGCAGCTTAGGGCGTTCCTACGAGCAGTACTTC
TRBV28,.,.,TRBJ1-6,CASSSPPQGALHF,TGTGCCAGCAGTTCCCCACCCCAGGGCGCTCTCCACTTT
TRBV19,TRBD1,.,TRBJ1-6,CASGDRGQSPLHF,TGTGCCAGTGGGGACAGGGGGCAATCACCCCTCCACTTT
TRBV5-6,.,.,TRBJ2-7,CASSSHDATYEQYF,TGTGCCAGCAGCTCACATGACGCTACCTACGAGCAGTACTTC
TRBV7-9,.,.,TRBJ2-7,CASSLALDRTHEQYF,TGTGCCAGCAGCTTAGCCCTTGACAGGACCCACGAGCAGTACTTC
TRBV2,.,.,TRBJ2-7,CASGHISSYEQYF,TGTGCCAGCGGGCACATTAGCTCCTACGAGCAGTACTTC
TRBV5-1,TRBD1,.,TRBJ1-2,CASSLEQGANGYTF,TGCGCCAGCAGCTTGGAACAGGGGGCAAATGGCTACACCTTC
TRBV4-2,.,.,TRBJ2-7,CASSQDPGLAYEQYF,TGTGCCAGCAGCCAAGATCCCGGGTTAGCCTACGAGCAGTACTTC
TRBV29-1,TRBD1,.,TRBJ1-1,CSARDRQKPMNTEAFF,TGCAGCGCACGGGACAGACAAAAACCCATGAACACTGAAGCTTTCTTT
TRBV7-9,TRBD2,.,TRBJ2-1,CASSLASGGSNEQFF,TGTGCCAGCAGCTTAGCTAGCGGGGGTAGCAATGAGCAGTTCTTC
TRBV27,.,.,TRBJ2-1,CASTSQGRQFF,TGTGCCAGCACCTCGCAGGGGAGACAGTTCTTC
TRBV9,.,.,TRBJ2-3,CASSVGGTDTQYF,TGTGCCAGCAGCGTAGGGGGAACAGATACGCAGTATTTT
TRBV3-1/TRBV3-2,.,.,TRBJ2-1,CASSQVLANNEQFF,TGTGCCAGCAGCCAAGTCCTAGCGAACAATGAGCAGTTCTTC
TRBV18,.,once,TRBJ1-2,CASSPSTGLNYGYTF,TGTGCCAGCTCACCCTCGACCGGGCTAAACTATGGCTACACCTTC
TRBV19,TRBD1,.,TRBJ1-2,CASRQGEFRFGYGYTF,TGTGCCAGTCGACAGGGGGAGTTCCGGTTCGGCTATGGCTACACCTTC
TRBV4-2,TRBD2,.,TRBJ2-7,CASSQDEAGGPLDSYEQYF,TGTGCCAGCAGCCAAGATGAGGCGGGGGGGCCCCTGGACTCCTACGAGCAGTACTTC
TRBV19,TRBD2,.,TRBJ2-5,CASSRSGGDGLWAQYF,TGTGCCAGTAGCCGCTCGGGGGGGGACGGGCTCTGGGCCCAGTACTTC
TRBV28,.,.,TRBJ1-5,CASSFGANQPQHF,TGTGCCAGCAGTTTCGGGGCTAATCAGCCCCAGCATTTT
TRBV6-5,TRBD1,.,TRBJ1-1,CASRGQTGGLTEAFF,TGTGCCAGCAGGGGCCAGACAGGGGGCCTCACTGAAGCTTTCTTT
TRBV11-3,.,.,TRBJ2-2,CASKRRTDDTGELFF,TGTGCCAGTAAACGCCGGACAGATGACACCGGGGAGCTGTTTTTT
TRBV7-9,.,once,TRBJ1-6,CASSLQGRGPLHF,TGTGCCAGCAGCTTACAAGGGCGCGGACCCCTCCACTTT
TRBV5-1,.,.,TRBJ1-2,CASTRAENYGYTF,TGCGCCAGCACGAGGGCAGAGAACTATGGCTACACCTTC
TRBV29-1,.,once,TRBJ2-5,CSVRLGNTQETQYF,TGCAGCGTTAGACTAGGCAATACACAAGAGACCCAGTACTTC
TRBV13,TRBD1,.,TRBJ2-2,CASSALTRTGGRNTGELFF,TGTGCCAGCAGCGCCCTCACCCGGACAGGGGGCAGAAACACCGGGGAGCTGTTTTTT
TRBV6-1,.,once,TRBJ1-5,CASSEGIDRSGNQPQHF,TGTGCCAGCAGTGAAGGCATAGACAGGTCCGGCAATCAGCCCCAGCATTTT